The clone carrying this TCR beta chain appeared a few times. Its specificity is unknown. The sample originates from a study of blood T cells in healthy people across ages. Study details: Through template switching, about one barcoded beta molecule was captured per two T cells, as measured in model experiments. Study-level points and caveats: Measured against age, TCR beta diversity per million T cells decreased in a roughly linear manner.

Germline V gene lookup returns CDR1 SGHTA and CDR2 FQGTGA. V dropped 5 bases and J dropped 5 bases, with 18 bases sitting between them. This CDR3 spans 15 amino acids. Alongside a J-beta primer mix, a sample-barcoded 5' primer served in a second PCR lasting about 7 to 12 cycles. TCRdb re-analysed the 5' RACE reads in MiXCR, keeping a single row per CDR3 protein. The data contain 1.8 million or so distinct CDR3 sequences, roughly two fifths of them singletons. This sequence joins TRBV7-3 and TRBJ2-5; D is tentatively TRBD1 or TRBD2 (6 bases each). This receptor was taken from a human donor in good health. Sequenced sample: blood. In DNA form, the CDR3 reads TGTGCCAGCAGCCCCCAACCGGGGGCGTGGGAGACCCAGTACTTC. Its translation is CASSPQPGAWETQYF.